Sequencing of this T cell receptor beta chain was carried out in a study of a mutant IDH1 vaccine in newly diagnosed glioma. Study overall: The earlier regimen, radiotherapy, temozolomide, or both, was most often both.

Concerning this clone: The antigen is undetermined.

General study points: The vaccine induced immune responses, and these occurred in roughly 95% of patients.

CDR1 is KGHSH, CDR2 LQKENI, per germline. This CDR3 has 11 amino acids. V was pared by 2 bases and J by 8 bases, with 6 bases between. Described time point: week 35, safety follow-up. Topical imiquimod was applied with each vaccine dose, which held 300 ug of mutant IDH1 20-mer peptide. During weeks 1, 3, 5, 7, 11, 15, 19 and 23, patients received eight vaccinations. Data came from immunoSEQ multiplex PCR; TCRdb stores just in-frame clones and leaves some out. Here the sample spans about 50,000 clones, 80% to 90% being singletons. The receptor was isolated from a woman aged 18 to 35 with glioma. This chain uses TRBV18 with TRBJ1-1; D not certain. This specimen consisted of PBMCs, obtained from a glioma patient whose treatment included an IDH1 peptide vaccine. The CDR3 coding sequence is TGTGCCAGCTCACCATCCGCGGAAGCTTTCTTT. Amino acid sequence: CASSPSAEAFF.